Presented here are 10 T cell receptor beta chains from one specimen sequenced in a study of radiation and T cells in renal cell carcinoma. TCRdb keeps only in-frame clones here, not all; method: immunoSEQ multiplex PCR. The sample carries roughly 12,000 clones, roughly 65% recorded once. As to treatment: treatment-naive control, cytoreductive nephrectomy. The starting material was tumor tissue, obtained from a patient whose treatment was nephrectomy without radiotherapy. These receptors all stem from a woman aged 80 or over with renal cell carcinoma.

This rearrangement joins TRBV21-1 to TRBJ1-6; the table gives TRBD1 as D, unverified against the DNA. TRBV21-1 is a pseudogene locus. The CDR3 has 19 residues. CDR3 DNA: TGTGCCAGCAAACACAGGGGGATCGAGGGCCCCATGAATAATTCACCCCTCCACTTT. Its translation: CASKHRGIEGPMNNSPLHF.

The sample holds a few counts of this clone. V gene TRBV5-1 combines with J gene TRBJ1-2, with a tentative D call TRBD1 (5 bases). Germline CDR1 reads SGHRS; CDR2 reads YFSETQ. The CDR3 runs to 12 residues. V was pared by 3 bases and J by 8 bases, with 11 bases between. The chain's CDR3 is CASSSGTSGYTF. The CDR3 DNA follows: TGCGCCAGCAGCTCAGGGACGTCCGGCTACACCTTC.

This chain uses TRBV11-2 with TRBJ2-7; D tentatively reads TRBD1 or TRBD2 (5 bases each). Trimming pared 1 base from V and 2 bases from J, leaving 9 bases between. Germline values: CDR1 SGHAT, CDR2 FQNNGV. The CDR3 loop spans 14 amino acids. The CDR3 region is CASSLGRGPYEQYV. Here the CDR3 DNA reads TGTGCCAGCAGCTTAGGTCGGGGACCCTACGAGCAGTACGTC.

This chain joins TRBV18 and TRBJ1-5, with no clear D. V was trimmed by 5 bases and J by 4 bases, leaving 9 bases between them. Germline CDR1 and CDR2: KGHSH and LQKENI. The CDR3 covers 13 residues. CDR3 nucleotides: TGTGCCAGCTCAAATCGGGAAAATCAGCCCCAGCATTTT. It codes for CASSNRENQPQHF.

The chain joins TRBV6-5 to TRBJ1-2; 7 positions match TRBD1. Trimming at V came to 1 base and at J to 8 bases, leaving 7 bases not matched to a gene. The CDR3 sequence is 14 residues long. Germline-derived CDR1 and CDR2 are MNHEY and SVGAGI. CDR3 DNA sequence: TGTGCCAGCAGTTACTTCGGACAGGATGGGGGCTACACCTTC. Translation: CASSYFGQDGGYTF.

This rearrangement joins TRBV6-1 to TRBJ2-5; maybe TRBD2 (5 bases). Germline CDR1 MNHNS, CDR2 SASEGT. The V gene lost 3 bases and the J gene lost 6 bases, with 20 bases spanning the gap. The CDR3 consists of 16 residues. Written as DNA, the CDR3 is TGTGCCAGCAGTGATCCCTGGAGGAAGTCGGAAAAGACCCAGTACTTC. Translation gives CASSDPWRKSEKTQYF.

The chain combines TRBV11-2 with TRBJ2-4; TRBD1 aligns across 7 bases. CDR3 size: 13 residues. The V segment lost 6 bases and the J segment 9 bases; nucleotides outside the gene matches: 8. Germline V gene lookup returns CDR1 SGHAT and CDR2 FQNNGV. CDR3 loop: CASSQNWDSIQYF. The CDR3 nucleotides read TGTGCCAGCAGTCAAAACTGGGACAGCATTCAGTACTTC.

The V gene is TRBV5-1, the J gene TRBJ2-7; D tentatively fits TRBD1 or TRBD2 (5 bases each). The CDR3 has 13 amino acids. V was shortened by 1 base and J by 5 bases, with 10 bases between the two germline ends. In germline, CDR1 is SGHRS, CDR2 YFSETQ. The CDR3 DNA sequence: TGCGCCAGCAGCTTGCGGGGCCCGGACGAGCAGTACTTC. Amino acid sequence: CASSLRGPDEQYF.

The V and J genes are TRBV10-1 and TRBJ1-1; a possible D gene is TRBD1 (6 bases). The CDR3 is 14 amino acids. The V end was cut by 2 bases, the J end by 3 bases, with 10 bases between. Germline V gene data show CDR1 as WNHNN and CDR2 as SYGVQD (reference sequence). CDR3 amino acids: CASSEGGIDTEAFF. CDR3 coding DNA: TGCGCCAGCAGTGAGGGGGGCATCGACACTGAAGCTTTCTTT.

The rearrangement joins TRBV27 to TRBJ1-2; possibly TRBD1 for D (5 bases). Trimming removed 7 bases at V and 9 bases at J, with 21 bases between. Per the germline V gene, CDR1 is MNHEY and CDR2 is SMNVEV (reference sequence). The CDR3 is made up of 14 amino acids. In DNA, the CDR3 is TGTGCCAGCAACAAGAGGGGCAGGGAGGAGAGCTACACCTTC. This gives the protein CASNKRGREESYTF.